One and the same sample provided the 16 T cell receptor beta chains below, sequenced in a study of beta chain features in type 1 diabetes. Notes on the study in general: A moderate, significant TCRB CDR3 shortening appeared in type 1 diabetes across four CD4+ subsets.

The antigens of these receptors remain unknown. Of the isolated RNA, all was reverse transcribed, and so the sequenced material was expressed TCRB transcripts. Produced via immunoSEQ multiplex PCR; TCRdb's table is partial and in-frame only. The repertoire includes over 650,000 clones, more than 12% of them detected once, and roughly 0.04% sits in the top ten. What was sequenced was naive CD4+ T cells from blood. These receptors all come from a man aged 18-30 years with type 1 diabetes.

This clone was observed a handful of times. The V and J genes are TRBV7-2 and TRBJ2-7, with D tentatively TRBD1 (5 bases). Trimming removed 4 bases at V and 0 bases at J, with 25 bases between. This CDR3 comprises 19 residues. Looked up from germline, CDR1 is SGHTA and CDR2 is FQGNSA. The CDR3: CASSSTGPSRFIRSYEQYF. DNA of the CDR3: TGTGCCAGCAGCTCCACAGGACCGAGCCGGTTTATTCGCTCCTACGAGCAGTACTTC.

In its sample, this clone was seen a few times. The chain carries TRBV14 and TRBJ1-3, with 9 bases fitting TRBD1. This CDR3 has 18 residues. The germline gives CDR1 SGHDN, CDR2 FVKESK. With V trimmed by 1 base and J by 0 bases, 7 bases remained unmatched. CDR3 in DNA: TGTGCCAGCAGCCAAGCGGGGACAGGGAGCTTCTCTGGAAACACCATATATTTT. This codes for CASSQAGTGSFSGNTIYF.

In nucleotides, the CDR3 is TGTGCCAGCAGCGTAGAGACAGTCGGAAACACCATATATTTT. Translating gives CASSVETVGNTIYF. The V call is TRBV9, the J call TRBJ1-3, with D perhaps matching TRBD1 (5 bases). Germline CDR1 SGDLS, CDR2 YYNGEE. This CDR3 has 14 amino acids. V was trimmed by 0 bases and J by 4 bases, leaving 8 bases between them.

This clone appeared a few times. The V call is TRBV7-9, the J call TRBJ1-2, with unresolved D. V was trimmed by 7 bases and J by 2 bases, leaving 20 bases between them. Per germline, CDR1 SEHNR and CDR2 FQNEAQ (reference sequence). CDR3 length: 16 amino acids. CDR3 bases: TGTGCCAGCACCCCTCGGGCCTTTATTGTGAACTATGGCTACACCTTC. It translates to CASTPRAFIVNYGYTF. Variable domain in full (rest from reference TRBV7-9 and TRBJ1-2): DTGVSQNPRHKITKRGQNVTFRCDPISEHNRLYWYRQTLGQGPEFLTYFQNEAQLEKSRLLSDRFSAERPKGSFSTLEIQRTEQGDSAMYLCASTPRAFIVNYGYTFGSGTRLTVV.

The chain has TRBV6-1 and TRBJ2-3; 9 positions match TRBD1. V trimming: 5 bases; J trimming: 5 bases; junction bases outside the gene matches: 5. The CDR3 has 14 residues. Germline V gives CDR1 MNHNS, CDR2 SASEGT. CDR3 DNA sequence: TGTGCCAGCAGTCGACAGGGGGGAATAGATACGCAGTATTTT. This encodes CASSRQGGIDTQYF.

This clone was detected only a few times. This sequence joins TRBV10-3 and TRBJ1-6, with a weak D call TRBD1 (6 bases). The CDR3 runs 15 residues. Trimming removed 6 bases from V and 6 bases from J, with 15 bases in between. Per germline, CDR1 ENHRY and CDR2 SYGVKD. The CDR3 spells CAIRQHRDINSPLHF. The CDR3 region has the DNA TGTGCCATCAGGCAACACCGGGACATTAATTCACCCCTCCACTTT.

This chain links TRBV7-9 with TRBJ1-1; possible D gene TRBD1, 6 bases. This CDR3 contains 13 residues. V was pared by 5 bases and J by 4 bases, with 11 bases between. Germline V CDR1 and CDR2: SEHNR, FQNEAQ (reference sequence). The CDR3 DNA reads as TGTGCCAGCAGCGTACAGGGAACCACTGAAGCTTTCTTT. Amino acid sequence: CASSVQGTTEAFF.

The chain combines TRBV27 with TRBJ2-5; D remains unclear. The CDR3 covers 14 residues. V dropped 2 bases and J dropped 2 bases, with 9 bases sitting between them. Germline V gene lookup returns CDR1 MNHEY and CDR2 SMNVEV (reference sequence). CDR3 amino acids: CASSLMAGQETQYF. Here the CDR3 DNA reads TGTGCCAGCAGTTTAATGGCAGGACAAGAGACCCAGTACTTC.

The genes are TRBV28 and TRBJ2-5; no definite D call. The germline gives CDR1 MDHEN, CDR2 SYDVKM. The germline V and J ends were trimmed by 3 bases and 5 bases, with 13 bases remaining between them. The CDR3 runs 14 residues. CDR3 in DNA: TGTGCCAGCAGTTTCGAGTACAGTGGGGAGACCCAGTACTTC. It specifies CASSFEYSGETQYF.

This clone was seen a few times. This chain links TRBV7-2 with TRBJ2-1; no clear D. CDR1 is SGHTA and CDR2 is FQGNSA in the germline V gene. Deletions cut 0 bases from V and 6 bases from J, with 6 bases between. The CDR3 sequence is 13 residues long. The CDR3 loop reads CASSLALVNEQFF. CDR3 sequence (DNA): TGTGCCAGCAGCTTAGCGTTGGTCAATGAGCAGTTCTTC.

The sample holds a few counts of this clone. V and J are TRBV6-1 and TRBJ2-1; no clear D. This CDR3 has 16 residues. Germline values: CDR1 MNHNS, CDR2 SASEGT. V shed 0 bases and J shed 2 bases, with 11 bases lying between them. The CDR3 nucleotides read TGTGCCAGCAGTGAAGCGCTCACCGTGACCTACAATGAGCAGTTCTTC. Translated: CASSEALTVTYNEQFF.

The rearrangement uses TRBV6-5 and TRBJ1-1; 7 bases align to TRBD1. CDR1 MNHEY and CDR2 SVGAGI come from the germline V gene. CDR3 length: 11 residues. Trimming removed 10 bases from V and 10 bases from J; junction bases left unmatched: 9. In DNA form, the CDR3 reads TGTGCCACCGGACAGGCGGGGACAGCTTTCTTT. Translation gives CATGQAGTAFF.

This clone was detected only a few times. The CDR3 loop reads CASSVSGWEGGNIQYF. The CDR3, as DNA: TGTGCCAGCAGCGTATCTGGGTGGGAGGGTGGAAACATTCAGTACTTC. V is TRBV9 and J is TRBJ2-4; 7 bases agree with TRBD2. CDR1 SGDLS and CDR2 YYNGEE come from the germline V gene. The ends lost 1 base at V and 6 bases at J; junction bases unmatched: 10. The CDR3 is made up of 16 amino acids.

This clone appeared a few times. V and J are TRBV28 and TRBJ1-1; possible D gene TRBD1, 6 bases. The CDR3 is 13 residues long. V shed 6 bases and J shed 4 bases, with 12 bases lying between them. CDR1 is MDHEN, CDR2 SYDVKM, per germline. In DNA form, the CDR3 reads TGTGCCAGCAGGTTGGGGGGGCTCACTGAAGCTTTCTTT. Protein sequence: CASRLGGLTEAFF. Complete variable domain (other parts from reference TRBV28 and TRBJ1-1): DVKVTQSSRYLVKRTGEKVFLECVQDMDHENMFWYRQDPGLGLRLIYFSYDVKMKEKGDIPEGYSVSREKKERFSLILESASTNQTSMYLCASRLGGLTEAFFGQGTRLTVV.

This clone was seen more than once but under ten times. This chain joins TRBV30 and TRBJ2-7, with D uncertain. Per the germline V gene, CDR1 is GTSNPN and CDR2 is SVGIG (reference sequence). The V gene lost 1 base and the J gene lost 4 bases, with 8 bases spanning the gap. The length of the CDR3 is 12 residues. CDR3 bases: TGTGCCTGGAGTGAGGTCCGGTACGAGCAGTACTTC. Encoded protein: CAWSEVRYEQYF.

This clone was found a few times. CDR3 sequence (DNA): TGCAGCGTTGAAGACAGACGCGGTGAAAAACTGTTTTTT. As protein: CSVEDRRGEKLFF. The V call is TRBV29-1, the J call TRBJ1-4, with no clear D. There are 13 residues in the CDR3. The germline V gene has CDR1 SQVTM and CDR2 ANQGSEA. The V gene lost 0 bases and the J gene lost 7 bases, with 9 bases spanning the gap.